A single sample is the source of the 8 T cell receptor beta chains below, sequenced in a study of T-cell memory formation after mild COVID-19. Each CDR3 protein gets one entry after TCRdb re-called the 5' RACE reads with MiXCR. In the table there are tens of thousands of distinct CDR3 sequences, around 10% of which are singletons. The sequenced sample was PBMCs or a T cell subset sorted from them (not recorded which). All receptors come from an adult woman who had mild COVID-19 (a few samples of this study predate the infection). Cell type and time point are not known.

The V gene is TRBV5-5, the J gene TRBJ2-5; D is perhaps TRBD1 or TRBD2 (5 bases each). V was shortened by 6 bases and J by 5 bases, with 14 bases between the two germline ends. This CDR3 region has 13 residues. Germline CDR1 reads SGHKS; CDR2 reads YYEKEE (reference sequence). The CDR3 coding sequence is TGTGCCAGCATCTCGACAGCGGTGGAGACCCAGTACTTC. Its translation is CASISTAVETQYF.

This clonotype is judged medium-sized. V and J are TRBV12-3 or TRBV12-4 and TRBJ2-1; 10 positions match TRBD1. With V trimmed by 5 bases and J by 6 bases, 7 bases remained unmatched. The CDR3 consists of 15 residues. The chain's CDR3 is CASSPRDRGGNEQFF. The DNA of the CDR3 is TGTGCCAGCAGTCCCCGGGACAGGGGCGGCAATGAGCAGTTCTTC.

This CDR3 is CASTPPGRSGEQYF. The CDR3 coding sequence is TGTGCCAGCACCCCCCCGGGGCGATCGGGCGAGCAGTACTTC. This rearrangement joins TRBV6-5 to TRBJ2-7, with D possibly called TRBD1 or TRBD2 (5 bases each). The germline V gene has CDR1 MNHEY and CDR2 SVGAGI. Trimming left V 7 bases short and J 6 bases short, with 19 bases between. The CDR3 runs 14 residues.

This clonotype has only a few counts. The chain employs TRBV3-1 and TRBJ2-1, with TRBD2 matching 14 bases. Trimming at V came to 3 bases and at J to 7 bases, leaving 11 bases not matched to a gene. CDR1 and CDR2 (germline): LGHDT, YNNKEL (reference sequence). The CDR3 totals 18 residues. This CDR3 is CASSHILTSGRAMNEQFF. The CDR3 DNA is TGTGCCAGCAGCCACATATTGACTAGCGGGAGGGCCATGAATGAGCAGTTCTTC.

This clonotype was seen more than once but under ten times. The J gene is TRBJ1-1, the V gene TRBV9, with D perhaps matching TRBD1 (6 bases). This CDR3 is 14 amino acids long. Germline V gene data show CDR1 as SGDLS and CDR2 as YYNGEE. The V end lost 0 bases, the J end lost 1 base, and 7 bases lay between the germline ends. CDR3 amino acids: CASSVGQENTEAFF. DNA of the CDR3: TGTGCCAGCAGCGTAGGACAGGAGAACACTGAAGCTTTCTTT.

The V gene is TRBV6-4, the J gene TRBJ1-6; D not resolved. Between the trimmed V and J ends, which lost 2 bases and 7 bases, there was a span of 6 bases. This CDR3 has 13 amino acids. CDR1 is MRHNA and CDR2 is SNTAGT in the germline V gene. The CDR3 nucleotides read TGTGCCAGCAGTGACGACGGGAATTCACCCCTCCACTTT. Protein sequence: CASSDDGNSPLHF.

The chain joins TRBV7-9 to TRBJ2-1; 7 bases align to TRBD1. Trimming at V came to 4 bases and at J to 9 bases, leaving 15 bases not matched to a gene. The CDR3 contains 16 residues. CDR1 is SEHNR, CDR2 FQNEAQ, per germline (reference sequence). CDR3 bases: TGTGCCAGCAGCTCTCAGACAGGGAGCGCTATGTCTGAGCAGTTCTTC. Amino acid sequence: CASSSQTGSAMSEQFF.

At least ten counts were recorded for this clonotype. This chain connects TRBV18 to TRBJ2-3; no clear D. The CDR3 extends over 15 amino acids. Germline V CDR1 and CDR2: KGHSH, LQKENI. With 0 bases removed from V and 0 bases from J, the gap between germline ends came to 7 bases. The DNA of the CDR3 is TGTGCCAGCTCACCACCGTCGGCTAGCACAGATACGCAGTATTTT. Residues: CASSPPSASTDTQYF.